These 12 T cell receptor beta chains were sequenced from one sample in a study of T cell changes during pregnancy in multiple sclerosis. Measured with immunoSEQ multiplex PCR; TCRdb has only the in-frame clones, and not every one. The sample lists around 92,000 clones, approximately 94% occurring once. This material consisted of peripheral blood, taken in the third trimester of pregnancy. Source of these receptors: a female donor with multiple sclerosis, enrolled in a pregnancy study.

The chain has TRBV4-1 and TRBJ2-1; D is perhaps TRBD2 (6 bases). The CDR3 length is 15 residues. The ends were cut back, 3 bases at V and 2 bases at J, with 11 bases in the middle. CDR1 is MGHRA, CDR2 YSYEKL, per germline. The CDR3 nucleotides read TGCGCCAGCAGCCAGAGGGAGGAACCCTACAATGAGCAGTTCTTC. Translated: CASSQREEPYNEQFF.

This chain uses TRBV2 with TRBJ2-1; 7 bases match TRBD2. This CDR3 is built from 15 residues. Germline V gene sequence: CDR1 SNHLY, CDR2 FYNNEI. The V segment lost 4 bases and the J segment 4 bases; nucleotides outside the gene matches: 7. CDR3 protein: CASSVMSGKYNEQFF. The CDR3 DNA reads as TGTGCCAGCAGTGTAATGAGCGGGAAGTACAATGAGCAGTTCTTC.

The V gene is TRBV7-6, the J gene TRBJ2-1; 10 bases are a match to TRBD2. CDR1 SGHVS and CDR2 FNYEAQ come from the germline V gene. The V segment lost 4 bases and the J segment 3 bases; nucleotides outside the gene matches: 3. CDR3 length: 15 amino acids. The CDR3 bases are TGTGCCAGCAGCTCCGGGACTAGCGTCTACAATGAGCAGTTCTTC. It codes for CASSSGTSVYNEQFF.

This chain uses TRBV5-1 with TRBJ2-7; TRBD2 is a possible D gene (6 bases). V lost 3 bases, J lost 0 bases, and 7 bases lay in between. CDR1 and CDR2 (germline): SGHRS, YFSETQ. The CDR3 is 13 residues long. CDR3 bases: TGCGCCAGCAGCTGGGACTTCTCCTACGAGCAGTACTTC. Protein: CASSWDFSYEQYF.

This chain connects TRBV5-1 to TRBJ2-3; D is possibly TRBD2 (5 bases). V was cut by 0 bases and J by 5 bases, with 13 bases left in between. This CDR3 has 15 residues. The germline V gene has CDR1 SGHRS and CDR2 YFSETQ. The CDR3 here is CASSLARAVGDTQYF. The CDR3 region has the DNA TGCGCCAGCAGCTTGGCCCGAGCGGTCGGAGATACGCAGTATTTT.

The chain joins TRBV2 to TRBJ2-6, with 8 bases fitting TRBD1. V lost 5 bases to trimming and J lost 2 bases; unmatched junction nucleotides: 5. Looked up from germline, CDR1 is SNHLY and CDR2 is FYNNEI. This CDR3 has 16 residues. CDR3 nucleotide sequence: TGTGCCAGCAGTCTTCAGACAGGGGCTGGGGCCAACGTCCTGACTTTC. It specifies CASSLQTGAGANVLTF. Based on the CDR3 plus reference TRBV2 and TRBJ2-6, the full variable domain is EPEVTQTPSHQVTQMGQEVILRCVPISNHLYFYWYRQILGQKVEFLVSFYNNEISEKSEIFDDQFSVERPDGSNFTLKIRSTKLEDSAMYFCASSLQTGAGANVLTFGAGSRLTVL.

The chain has TRBV7-2 and TRBJ2-7; maybe TRBD2 (6 bases). V lost 4 bases, J lost 9 bases, and 16 bases lay in between. The CDR3 sequence is 13 residues long. CDR1 is SGHTA, CDR2 FQGNSA, per germline. CDR3 in DNA: TGTGCCAGCAGCTCGGCGGGAATTTCTCTGCAGTACTTC. This translates into CASSSAGISLQYF.

In this sample, this clone turned up once. The genes are TRBV29-1 and TRBJ2-1; 10 bases line up with TRBD2. Germline lookup yields CDR1 SQVTM and CDR2 ANQGSEA. The CDR3 totals 12 residues. V lost 8 bases, J lost 6 bases, and 4 bases stayed unmatched. This chain's CDR3 is CSQQRGGNEQFF. DNA of the CDR3: TGCAGCCAACAGCGGGGGGGCAATGAGCAGTTCTTC.

The rearrangement joins TRBV25-1 to TRBJ1-3, with a possible D match to TRBD1 (5 bases). The germline gives CDR1 MGHDK, CDR2 SYGVNS. V was cut by 1 base and J by 1 base, with 5 bases left in between. The CDR3 has 14 residues. CDR3 residues: CASSESGSGNTIYF. The CDR3 DNA reads as TGTGCCAGCAGTGAATCAGGGTCTGGAAACACCATATATTTT.

The chain is built from TRBV28 and TRBJ2-1; 8 bases are a match to TRBD2. Germline CDR1 is MDHEN and CDR2 is SYDVKM. The CDR3 extends over 18 amino acids. With 6 bases clipped from V and 10 bases from J, the junction kept 23 bases outside the gene matches. The CDR3 spells CASSYPNRAGAGSAEQFF. DNA of the CDR3: TGTGCCAGCAGCTATCCGAACCGAGCGGGAGCCGGGTCGGCGGAGCAGTTCTTC.

J is TRBJ2-7 and V is TRBV25-1, with D possibly TRBD2 on 6 matching bases. V shed 5 bases and J shed 2 bases, with 10 bases lying between them. CDR1 is MGHDK, CDR2 SYGVNS, per germline. CDR3 length: 13 residues. The CDR3 bases are TGTGCCAGCAGTCCCACGGGAGCCTACGAGCAGTACTTC. It codes for CASSPTGAYEQYF.

The gene calls are TRBV2 and TRBJ2-1; D not certain. Per germline, CDR1 SNHLY and CDR2 FYNNEI. CDR3 size: 11 residues. The ends were cut back, 5 bases at V and 9 bases at J, with 8 bases in the middle. The CDR3 protein is CASSIYPEQFF. The CDR3 DNA reads as TGTGCCAGCAGTATCTATCCTGAGCAGTTCTTC.